The T cell receptor (beta chain) described here comes from a study of blood T cell repertoires in COVID-19. Study-level information: The United States, Italy and Spain were the sources of the acute and convalescent COVID-19 samples. Nucleic acid was either cDNA or gDNA, and it came from T cells, B-cell-depleted T cells, or PBMCs.

Per the authors' pipeline: Estimation of nucleated cell counts was performed using reference gene primer amplification. The protocol was immunoSEQ multiplex PCR, while the TCRdb copy is restricted to in-frame clones and leaves out a portion. That table gives V, J and clone size, and the DNA gave D and trimming. Here the sample spans 100,000 to 150,000 clones, around three quarters being singletons. The CDR3 length is 13 residues. Trimming cost V 8 bases and J 4 bases; bases outside gene matches: 6. Per germline, CDR1 LNHNV and CDR2 YYDKDF (reference sequence). This rearrangement joins TRBV15 to TRBJ2-5; 8 bases agree with TRBD1. Sequenced input: peripheral blood. The TCR was taken from a man between 65 and 79 years old with acute or convalescent COVID-19. The chain's CDR3 is CATAGGSLETQYF. For the CDR3, the DNA is TGTGCCACCGCAGGGGGCAGCCTAGAGACCCAGTACTTC.